The 7 T cell receptor beta chains below were found in one sample sequenced in a study of siplizumab effects on memory and regulatory T cells (dated by TCRdb to about 2019). The library was produced with the immunoSEQ multiplex PCR assay. TCRdb stores this immuneACCESS table with in-frame sequences only. Part of the clones is absent; in the studies checked, under half of the shortfall reflects unresolved V genes, and no reason is known for the rest. This sample is represented by approximately 100,000 clones; nearly 95% of them were singletons. Around 12% of the sample is held by the ten biggest clonotypes. The source material was non-Treg CD4+ T cells sorted from blood. In the paper's terms, the cell subset or site label means: FACS-sorted unstimulated CD4+ non-regulatory T cells. These receptors all come from a human donor in good health.

The rearrangement joins TRBV4-1 to TRBJ2-3; 10 bases map to TRBD2. The CDR3 is 16 residues long. V was clipped by 3 bases and J by 6 bases; unmatched bases: 9. The germline V gene encodes CDR1 MGHRA and CDR2 YSYEKL. The CDR3 sequence is CASSQGGLASLDTQYF. The CDR3 DNA reads TGCGCCAGCAGCCAGGGGGGACTAGCGAGCCTGGATACGCAGTATTTT.

The chain combines TRBV5-1 with TRBJ2-6; weak D call: TRBD2 (6 bases). V lost 0 bases and J 3 bases, leaving 13 bases between the germline ends. Germline CDR1 is SGHRS and CDR2 is YFSETQ. The CDR3 is 17 amino acids. The CDR3 DNA is TGCGCCAGCAGCTTGGCCTGGGCTAGCGTTGGGGCCAACGTCCTGACTTTC. It translates to CASSLAWASVGANVLTF.

The J gene is TRBJ2-7, the V gene TRBV15; a weak D match, TRBD2 (5 bases). The CDR3 spans 16 residues. Germline V gene lookup returns CDR1 LNHNV and CDR2 YYDKDF (reference sequence). V was shortened by 0 bases and J by 0 bases, with 12 bases between the two germline ends. The chain's CDR3 is CATSRDPGMSSYEQYF. CDR3 coding DNA: TGTGCCACCAGCAGAGATCCCGGGATGAGCTCCTACGAGCAGTACTTC.

About this clone: Other nucleotide sequences from this sample produce the same CDR3. The V call is TRBV7-3, the J call TRBJ2-3, with D possibly being TRBD2 (5 bases). This CDR3 has 13 residues. The V gene lost 3 bases and the J gene lost 3 bases, with 7 bases spanning the gap. The germline gives CDR1 SGHTA, CDR2 FQGTGA. CDR3 DNA sequence: TGTGCCAGCAGCTTGGGGAGTACAGATACGCAGTATTTT. Its protein product is CASSLGSTDTQYF.

This chain connects TRBV4-1 to TRBJ2-5, with a possible D match to TRBD1 (6 bases). The CDR3 is 15 residues long. V shed 4 bases and J shed 1 base, with 13 bases lying between them. Per the germline V gene, CDR1 is MGHRA and CDR2 is YSYEKL. The CDR3 sequence: CASSRHRVSQETQYF. CDR3 coding DNA: TGCGCCAGCAGCCGTCACAGGGTTTCCCAAGAGACCCAGTACTTC.

V gene TRBV5-4 combines with J gene TRBJ2-5; D gene uncertain. This CDR3 contains 14 residues. Trimming left V 0 bases short and J 0 bases short, with 6 bases between. CDR1 SGHNT and CDR2 YYREEE come from the germline V gene (reference sequence). The CDR3 sequence: CASSLGRDQETQYF. CDR3 nucleotides: TGTGCCAGCAGCTTGGGAAGGGACCAAGAGACCCAGTACTTC.

The J gene is TRBJ1-1, the V gene TRBV6-5; the D is unclear. CDR3 size: 11 residues. The germline V gene has CDR1 MNHEY and CDR2 SVGAGI. The V end lost 6 bases, the J end lost 5 bases, and 7 bases lay between the germline ends. CDR3 region: CASRVRTEAFF. CDR3 sequence (DNA): TGTGCCAGCAGGGTAAGAACTGAAGCTTTCTTT.